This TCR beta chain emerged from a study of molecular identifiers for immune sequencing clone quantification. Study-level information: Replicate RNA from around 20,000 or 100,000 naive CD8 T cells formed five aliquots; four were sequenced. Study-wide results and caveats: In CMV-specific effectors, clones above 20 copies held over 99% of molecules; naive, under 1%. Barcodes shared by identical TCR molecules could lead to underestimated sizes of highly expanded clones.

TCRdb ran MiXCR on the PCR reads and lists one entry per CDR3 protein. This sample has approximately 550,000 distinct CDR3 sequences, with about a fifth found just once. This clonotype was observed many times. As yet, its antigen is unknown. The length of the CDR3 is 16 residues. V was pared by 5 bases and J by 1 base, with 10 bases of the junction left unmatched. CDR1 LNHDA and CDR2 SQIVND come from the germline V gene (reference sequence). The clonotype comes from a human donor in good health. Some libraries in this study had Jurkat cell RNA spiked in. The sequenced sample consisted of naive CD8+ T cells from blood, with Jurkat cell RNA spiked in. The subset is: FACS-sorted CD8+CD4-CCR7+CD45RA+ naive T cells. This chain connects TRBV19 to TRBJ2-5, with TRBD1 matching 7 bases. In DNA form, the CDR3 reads TGTGCCAGTAGTGACCAGGGGGTCTGGCCCCAAGAGACCCAGTACTTC. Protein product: CASSDQGVWPQETQYF.